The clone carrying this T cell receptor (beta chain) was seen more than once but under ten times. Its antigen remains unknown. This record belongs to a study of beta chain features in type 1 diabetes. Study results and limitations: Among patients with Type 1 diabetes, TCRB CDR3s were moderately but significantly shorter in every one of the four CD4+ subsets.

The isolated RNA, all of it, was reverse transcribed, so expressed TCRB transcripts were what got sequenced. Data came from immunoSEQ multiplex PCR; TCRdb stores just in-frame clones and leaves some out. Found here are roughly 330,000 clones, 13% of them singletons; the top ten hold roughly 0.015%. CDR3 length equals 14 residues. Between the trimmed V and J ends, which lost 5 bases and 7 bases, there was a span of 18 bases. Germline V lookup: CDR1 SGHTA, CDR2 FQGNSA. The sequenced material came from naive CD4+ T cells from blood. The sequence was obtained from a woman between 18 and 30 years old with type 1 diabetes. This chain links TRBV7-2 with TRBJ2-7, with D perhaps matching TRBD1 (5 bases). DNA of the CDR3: TGTGCCAGCAGCCACGGGTGGGGCGGCACGGAGCAGTACGTC. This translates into CASSHGWGGTEQYV.